This T cell receptor (beta chain) was documented in a study of cytomegalovirus exposure and HLA in healthy donors. General study findings and limits: Among donors in an Asian-associated ancestry cluster, a later analysis reportedly found fewer N-insertions than the approximately 670-donor mean. Further analysis was carried out later, and it showed several of the most significant clusters appearing linked to common viral pathogens.

This PCR relied on a set of 60 Vbeta primers and 13 Jbeta primers. The protocol was immunoSEQ multiplex PCR, while the TCRdb copy is restricted to in-frame clones and leaves out a portion. The sample yields about 100,000 clones, around 74% seen once. This CDR3 comprises 13 residues. The germline V gene encodes CDR1 SGHTA and CDR2 FQGNSA. The V and J ends lost 5 bases and 7 bases respectively, with 15 bases between them. This clone appeared a few times. The antigen is unknown. The genes are TRBV7-2 and TRBJ2-7; D might be TRBD2 (5 bases). Specimen: PBMCs. This TCR derives from a man in his forties in good health and CMV-seropositive. Here the CDR3 reads CASSASQDSEQYF. Written as DNA, the CDR3 is TGTGCCAGCAGCGCGAGCCAGGACTCAGAGCAGTACTTC.